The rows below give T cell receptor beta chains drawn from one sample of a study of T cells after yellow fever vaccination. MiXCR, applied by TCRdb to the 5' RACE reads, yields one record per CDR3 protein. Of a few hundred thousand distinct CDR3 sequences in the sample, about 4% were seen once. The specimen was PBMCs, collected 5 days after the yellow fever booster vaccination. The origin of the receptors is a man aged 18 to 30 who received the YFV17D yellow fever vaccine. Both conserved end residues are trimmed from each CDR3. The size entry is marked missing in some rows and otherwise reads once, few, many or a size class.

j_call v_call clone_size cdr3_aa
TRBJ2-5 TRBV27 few ASSFIGTQETQY
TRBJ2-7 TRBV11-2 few ASSLDRGLYEQY
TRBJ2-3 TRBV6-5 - ASSYDWRRGTQY
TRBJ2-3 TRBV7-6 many ASSPGLAGDSTDTQY
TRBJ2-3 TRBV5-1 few ASSLWTGSTDTQY
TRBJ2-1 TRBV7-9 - ASSLASGGKNEQF
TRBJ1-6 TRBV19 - ASSRDRKNSPLH
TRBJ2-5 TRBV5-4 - ASSLSEQETQY
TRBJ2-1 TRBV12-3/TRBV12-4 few ASSPSGGAEQF
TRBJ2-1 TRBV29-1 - SVGDRGSYNEQF
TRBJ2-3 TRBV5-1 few ASSRAELTRTDTQY
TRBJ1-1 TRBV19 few ASSMEYTEAF
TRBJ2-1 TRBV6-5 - ASSFSFRGSHNEQF
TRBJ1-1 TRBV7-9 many ASRDREWSTEAF
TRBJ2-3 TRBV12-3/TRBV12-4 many ASRRGVSTDTQY
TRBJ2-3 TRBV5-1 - ASSSRGGNTDTQY
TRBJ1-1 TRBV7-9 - ASSSQGAQKAF
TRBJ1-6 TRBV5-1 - ASSFYTGSPLH
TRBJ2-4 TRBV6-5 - ASSPQGGGKVKNIQY
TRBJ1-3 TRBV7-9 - ASSLTPGTETGNTIY
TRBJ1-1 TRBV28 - ASSLVGGVTEAF
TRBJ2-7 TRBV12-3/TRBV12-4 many ASSLAGTERQY
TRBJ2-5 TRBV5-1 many ASSFLETQY
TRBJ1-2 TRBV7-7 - ASTPTVSRRYLRGYT
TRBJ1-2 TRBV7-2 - ASSFGILGGYT
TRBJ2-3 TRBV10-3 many AISEEPRGATSTDTQY
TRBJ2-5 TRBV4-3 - ASSQAPGTGGETQY
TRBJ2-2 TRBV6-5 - ASSYTGMGSWELF
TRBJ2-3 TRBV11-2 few ASSLLGAGGQDTQY
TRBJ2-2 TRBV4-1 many ASSQGLPGNTGELF
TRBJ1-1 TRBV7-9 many ASSLVVGANTEAF
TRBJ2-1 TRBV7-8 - ASSFPRSWGSGEQF
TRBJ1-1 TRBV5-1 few ASSRTGQGGGRYTEAF
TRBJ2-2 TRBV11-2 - ASSSTRLAVNTGELF
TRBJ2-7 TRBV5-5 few ASSLVPGTYSYEQY
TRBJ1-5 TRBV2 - ASQGVTDSNQPQH
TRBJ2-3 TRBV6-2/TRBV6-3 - ASSPRGVGSDTQY
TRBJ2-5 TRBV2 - ASSEEGPETQY
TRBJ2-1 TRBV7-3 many ASSSGGLSYNEQF
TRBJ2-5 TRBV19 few ASSTGLAGGQETQY
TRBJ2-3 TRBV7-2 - ASSLEFWADTQY
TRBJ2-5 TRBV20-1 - SAPRTGPKETQY
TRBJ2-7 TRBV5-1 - ASSLAAGTGSYEQY
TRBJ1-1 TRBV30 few AWRGRDRAEAF
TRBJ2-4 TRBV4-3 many ASSQHSPPGLGLPKNIQY
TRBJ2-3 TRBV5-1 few ASSFGGGAGTDTQY
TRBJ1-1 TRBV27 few ASRSWGPGNTEAF
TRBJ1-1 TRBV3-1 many ASSPSQRAPAF